These 17 T cell receptor beta chains were all obtained from the same sample, sequenced in a study of T cell repertoires in cytomegalovirus infection. TCRdb independently ran MiXCR on the reads; one entry per CDR3 protein. The data show around 360,000 distinct CDR3 sequences, around a third seen once. No antigen has been identified for these receptors. This material consisted of cultured PBMCs, taken from culture after CMV antigen stimulation. These receptors all stem from a human donor in good health (CMV status not recorded). Some clones in this sample may be carry-over from other donors' samples.

This clonotype was observed a handful of times. This chain connects TRBV4-1 to TRBJ1-1; D gene unclear. Germline V lookup: CDR1 MGHRA, CDR2 YSYEKL. V dropped 1 base and J dropped 8 bases, with 11 bases sitting between them. The CDR3 has 13 residues. Written as DNA, the CDR3 is TGCGCCAGCAGCCAAGCCGGTACAAGGGAAGCTTTCTTT. It codes for CASSQAGTREAFF.

The rearrangement joins TRBV2 to TRBJ2-6, with D hard to call. Germline V gives CDR1 SNHLY, CDR2 FYNNEI. The CDR3 length is 14 residues. V lost 3 bases to trimming and J lost 1 base, with 4 bases between them. CDR3 sequence: CASSDASGANVLTF. The CDR3 DNA reads TGTGCCAGCAGTGACGCGTCTGGGGCCAACGTCCTGACTTTC.

Only a few counts were recorded for this clonotype. The V and J genes are TRBV20-1 and TRBJ2-1; D is uncertain. V was pared by 0 bases and J by 8 bases, with 5 bases between. CDR1 DFQATT and CDR2 SNEGSKA come from the germline V gene (reference sequence). This CDR3 spans 11 amino acids. The CDR3 DNA reads as TGCAGTGCTAGAGAAGTCGATGAGCAGTTCTTC. Its protein product is CSAREVDEQFF.

The table lists this clonotype with a count of one. The chain employs TRBV10-3 and TRBJ1-1; TRBD1 matches 8 bases. Germline trimming cut 2 bases from V and 5 bases from J; bases unmatched to any gene: 1. This CDR3 is 13 amino acids long. The germline V gene has CDR1 ENHRY and CDR2 SYGVKD. CDR3 protein: CAISETGGTEAFF. CDR3 in DNA: TGTGCCATCAGTGAGACAGGGGGTACTGAAGCTTTCTTT.

The rearrangement links TRBV11-2 to TRBJ2-5, with a weak D call TRBD2 (6 bases). Germline V gives CDR1 SGHAT, CDR2 FQNNGV. The length of the CDR3 is 15 residues. Trimming removed 6 bases at V and 4 bases at J, with 18 bases between. The CDR3 sequence is CASRTTSSFRETQYF. The CDR3 DNA sequence: TGTGCCAGCAGAACTACTAGCTCGTTTCGAGAGACCCAGTACTTC.

This clonotype was observed a handful of times. The chain couples TRBV4-1 to TRBJ2-2; 7 bases match TRBD2. CDR1 MGHRA and CDR2 YSYEKL come from the germline V gene. CDR3 length equals 18 residues. Trimming took 1 base from V and 1 from J; bases not matched to a gene: 9. This chain's CDR3 is CASSQGGIPGGNTGELFF. CDR3 coding DNA: TGCGCCAGCAGCCAAGGCGGGATACCGGGGGGGAACACCGGGGAGCTGTTTTTT.

This chain links TRBV20-1 with TRBJ1-1; D possibly corresponds to TRBD1 (6 bases). The CDR3 loop spans 14 amino acids. From germline, CDR1 is DFQATT and CDR2 SNEGSKA (reference sequence). V was trimmed by 0 bases and J by 1 base, leaving 9 bases between them. The CDR3 loop reads CSAREGGGNTEAFF. CDR3 DNA sequence: TGCAGTGCTAGAGAAGGGGGAGGGAACACTGAAGCTTTCTTT.

This clonotype has just a few counts. V is TRBV7-2 and J is TRBJ2-3; 8 bases agree with TRBD2. The CDR3 runs 15 residues. Germline V gene data show CDR1 as SGHTA and CDR2 as FQGNSA. After removal of 5 bases from V and 0 bases from J, the junction contained 4 bases not matched to a gene. The CDR3 is CASSLSGVSTDTQYF. CDR3 bases: TGTGCCAGCAGCCTTAGCGGGGTGAGCACAGATACGCAGTATTTT. The full variable domain, with the rest looked up from reference TRBV7-2 and TRBJ2-3, is GAGVSQSPSNKVTEKGKDVELRCDPISGHTALYWYRQSLGQGLEFLIYFQGNSAPDKSGLPSDRFSAERTGGSVSTLTIQRTQQEDSAVYLCASSLSGVSTDTQYFGPGTRLTVL.

The table lists this clonotype with a few counts. This rearrangement joins TRBV6-2 or TRBV6-3 to TRBJ2-1; the D gene could be TRBD1 or TRBD2 (5 bases each). The CDR3 length is 17 residues. The germline V and J ends were trimmed by 5 bases and 0 bases, with 17 bases remaining between them. Germline loops: CDR1 MNHEY, CDR2 SVGEGT. In nucleotides, the CDR3 is TGTGCCAGCAGTCCGATCAATCTCGGGACCTCCTACAATGAGCAGTTCTTC. This sequence encodes CASSPINLGTSYNEQFF.

The genes are TRBV19 and TRBJ1-5; D ambiguous. The CDR3 spans 15 residues. CDR1 and CDR2 (germline): LNHDA, SQIVND (reference sequence). V lost 4 bases to trimming and J lost 9 bases, with 19 bases between them. The DNA of the CDR3 is TGTGCCAGTAGTACGGGTGGGCCAAATGGGCGGCCCCAGCATTTT. Protein product: CASSTGGPNGRPQHF.

This clonotype was seen at least ten times. The chain links TRBV7-2 to TRBJ2-7; tentative D call: TRBD2 (5 bases). The germline V and J ends were trimmed by 5 bases and 0 bases, with 11 bases remaining between them. The CDR3 is made up of 14 amino acids. CDR1 is SGHTA and CDR2 is FQGNSA in the germline V gene. CDR3 in amino acids: CASSTSGTSYEQYF. CDR3 coding DNA: TGTGCCAGCAGCACCAGCGGAACCTCCTACGAGCAGTACTTC.

The gene calls are TRBV7-9 and TRBJ1-6; D ambiguous. With 5 bases removed from V and 9 bases from J, the gap between germline ends came to 20 bases. The length of the CDR3 is 16 residues. CDR1 is SEHNR, CDR2 FQNEAQ, per germline (reference sequence). Here the CDR3 DNA reads TGTGCCAGCAGCCCCCGGACGGCTCTAGGTGGTTCACCCCTCCACTTT. This encodes CASSPRTALGGSPLHF.

This clonotype was seen a few times. The V gene is TRBV4-3, the J gene TRBJ2-2, with TRBD1 as a possible D gene (5 bases). CDR3 length: 16 amino acids. CDR1 is LGHNA, CDR2 YSLEER, per germline. V was pared by 0 bases and J by 2 bases, with 10 bases between. DNA for the CDR3: TGCGCCAGCAGCCAAGATACAGGAACCAACACCGGGGAGCTGTTTTTT. This sequence encodes CASSQDTGTNTGELFF.

The chain has TRBV5-1 and TRBJ2-2; 9 positions match TRBD2. Trimming cost V 1 base and J 6 bases; bases outside gene matches: 4. The CDR3 runs to 15 residues. Germline loops: CDR1 SGHRS, CDR2 YFSETQ. Written as DNA, the CDR3 is TGCGCCAGCAGCTTGATGGCGGGAGGGGCCGGGGAGCTGTTTTTT. Translation gives CASSLMAGGAGELFF.

The sample holds many counts of this clonotype. This chain uses TRBV6-2 or TRBV6-3 with TRBJ2-2; D is possibly TRBD2 (6 bases). The CDR3 consists of 15 residues. Germline values: CDR1 MNHEY, CDR2 SVGEGT. V lost 3 bases, J lost 3 bases, and 11 bases lay in between. The CDR3 protein is CASSYLGGDTGELFF. CDR3 coding DNA: TGTGCCAGCAGTTATTTAGGCGGGGACACCGGGGAGCTGTTTTTT.

This clonotype has a handful of counts. A junction end diverges from the germline sequence, so it may reflect a read error. V is TRBV7-2 and J is TRBJ2-7; D is uncertain. The CDR3 sequence is 13 residues long. The germline V gene encodes CDR1 SGHTA and CDR2 FQGNSA. CDR3 DNA sequence: TGTGCCAGCAGCTTAGGGTTTTCCTCCGAGCAGTACTTC. This sequence encodes CASSLGFSSEQYF. The full variable domain, completed using reference TRBV7-2 and TRBJ2-7, is GAGVSQSPSNKVTEKGKDVELRCDPISGHTALYWYRQSLGQGLEFLIYFQGNSAPDKSGLPSDRFSAERTGGSVSTLTIQRTQQEDSAVYLCASSLGFSSEQYFGPGTRLTVT.

The chain carries TRBV25-1 and TRBJ2-1; 8 nucleotides agree with TRBD2. Per the germline V gene, CDR1 is MGHDK and CDR2 is SYGVNS. The CDR3 is 16 amino acids. The trim removed 1 base at V and 4 bases at J, leaving 6 bases unmatched. CDR3 sequence reads: CASSEWGSGTYNEQFF. CDR3 nucleotides: TGTGCCAGCAGTGAATGGGGTAGCGGGACGTACAATGAGCAGTTCTTC.